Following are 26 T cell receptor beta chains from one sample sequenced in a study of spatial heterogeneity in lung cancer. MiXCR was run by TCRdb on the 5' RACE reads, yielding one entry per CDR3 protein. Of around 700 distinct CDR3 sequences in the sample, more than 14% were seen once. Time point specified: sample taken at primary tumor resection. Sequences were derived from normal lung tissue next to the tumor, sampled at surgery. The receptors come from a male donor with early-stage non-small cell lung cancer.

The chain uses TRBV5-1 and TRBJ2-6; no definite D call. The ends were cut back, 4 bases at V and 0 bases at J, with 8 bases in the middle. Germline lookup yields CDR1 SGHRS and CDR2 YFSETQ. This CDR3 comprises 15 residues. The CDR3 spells CASSPRNSGANVLTF. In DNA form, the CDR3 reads TGCGCCAGCAGCCCAAGGAACTCTGGGGCCAACGTCCTGACTTTC.

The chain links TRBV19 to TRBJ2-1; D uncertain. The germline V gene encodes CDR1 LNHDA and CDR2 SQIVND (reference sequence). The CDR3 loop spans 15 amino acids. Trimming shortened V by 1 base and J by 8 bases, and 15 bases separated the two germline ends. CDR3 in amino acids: CASSIAQTASHEQFF. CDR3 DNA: TGTGCCAGTAGTATAGCCCAAACGGCGTCCCATGAGCAGTTCTTC.

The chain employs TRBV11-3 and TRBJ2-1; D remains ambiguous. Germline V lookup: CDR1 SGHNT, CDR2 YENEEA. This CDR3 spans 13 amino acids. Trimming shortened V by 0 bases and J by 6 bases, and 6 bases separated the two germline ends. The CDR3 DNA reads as TGTGCCAGCAGCTTAGATTTAGCCAATGAGCAGTTCTTC. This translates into CASSLDLANEQFF. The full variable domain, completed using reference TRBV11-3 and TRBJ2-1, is EAGVVQSPRYKIIEKKQPVAFWCNPISGHNTLYWYLQNLGQGPELLIRYENEEAVDDSQLPKDRFSAERLKGVDSTLKIQPAELGDSAVYLCASSLDLANEQFFGPGTRLTVL.

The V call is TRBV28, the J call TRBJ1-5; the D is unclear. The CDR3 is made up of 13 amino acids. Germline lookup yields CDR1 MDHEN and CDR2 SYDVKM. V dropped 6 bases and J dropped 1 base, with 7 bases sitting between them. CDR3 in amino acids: CASSPDSNQPQHF. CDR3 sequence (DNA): TGTGCCAGCAGCCCGGACAGCAATCAGCCCCAGCATTTT.

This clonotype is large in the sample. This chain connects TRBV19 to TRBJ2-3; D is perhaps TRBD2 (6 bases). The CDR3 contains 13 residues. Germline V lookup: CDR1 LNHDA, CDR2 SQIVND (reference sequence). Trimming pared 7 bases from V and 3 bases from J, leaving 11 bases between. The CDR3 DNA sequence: TGTGCCAGTAATACGGGAGAAACAGATACGCAGTATTTT. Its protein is CASNTGETDTQYF.

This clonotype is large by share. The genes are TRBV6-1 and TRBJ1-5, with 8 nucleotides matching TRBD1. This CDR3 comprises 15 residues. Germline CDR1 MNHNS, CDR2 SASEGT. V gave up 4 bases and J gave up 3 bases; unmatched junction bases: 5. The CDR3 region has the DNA TGTGCCAGCAGTGTATCAGGGGGCTACAATCAGCCCCAGCATTTT. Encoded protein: CASSVSGGYNQPQHF.

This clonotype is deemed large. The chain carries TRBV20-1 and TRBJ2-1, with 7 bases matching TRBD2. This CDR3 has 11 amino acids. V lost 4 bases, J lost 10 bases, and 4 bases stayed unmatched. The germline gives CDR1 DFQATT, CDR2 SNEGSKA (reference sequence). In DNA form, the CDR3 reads TGCAGTGCTAAGCCACTAGCGGAGCAGTTCTTC. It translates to CSAKPLAEQFF.

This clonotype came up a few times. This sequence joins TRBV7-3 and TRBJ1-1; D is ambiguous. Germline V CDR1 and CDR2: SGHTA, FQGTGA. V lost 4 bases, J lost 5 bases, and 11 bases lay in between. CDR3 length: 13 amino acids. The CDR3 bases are TGTGCCAGCAGCTCATACTCCGGGACTGAAGCTTTCTTT. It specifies CASSSYSGTEAFF.

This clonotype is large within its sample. CDR3 sequence reads: CSAGRGSSYNEQFF. DNA for the CDR3: TGCAGTGCTGGGCGGGGGAGCTCCTACAATGAGCAGTTCTTC. The chain carries TRBV20-1 and TRBJ2-1; 7 nucleotides agree with TRBD2. The CDR3 covers 14 residues. Trimming at V came to 5 bases and at J to 0 bases, leaving 4 bases not matched to a gene. CDR1 is DFQATT and CDR2 is SNEGSKA in the germline V gene (reference sequence).

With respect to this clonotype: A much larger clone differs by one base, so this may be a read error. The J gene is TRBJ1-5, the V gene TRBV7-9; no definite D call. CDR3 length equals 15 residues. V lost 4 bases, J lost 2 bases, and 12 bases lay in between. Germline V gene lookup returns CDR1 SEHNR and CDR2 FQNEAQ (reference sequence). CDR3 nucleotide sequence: TGTGCCAGCAGCTCGACAAGGTCAGGCAATCAGCCCCAGCATTTT. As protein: CASSSTRSGNQPQHF.

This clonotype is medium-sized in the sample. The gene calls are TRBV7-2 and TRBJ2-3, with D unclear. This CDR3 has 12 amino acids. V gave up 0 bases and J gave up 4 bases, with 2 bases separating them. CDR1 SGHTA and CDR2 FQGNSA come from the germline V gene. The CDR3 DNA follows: TGTGCCAGCAGCTTAGCGGCAGATACGCAGTATTTT. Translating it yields CASSLAADTQYF.

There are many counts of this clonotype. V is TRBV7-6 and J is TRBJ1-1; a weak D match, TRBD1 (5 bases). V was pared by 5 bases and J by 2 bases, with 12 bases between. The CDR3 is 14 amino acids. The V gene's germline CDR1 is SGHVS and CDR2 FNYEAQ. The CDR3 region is CASSAYRGNTEAFF. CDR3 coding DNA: TGTGCCAGCAGCGCCTACCGGGGCAACACTGAAGCTTTCTTT.

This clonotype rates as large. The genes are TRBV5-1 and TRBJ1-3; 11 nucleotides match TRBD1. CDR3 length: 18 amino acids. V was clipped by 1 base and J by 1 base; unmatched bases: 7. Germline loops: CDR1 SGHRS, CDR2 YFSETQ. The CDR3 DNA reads TGCGCCAGCAGCTTGACTCCGGGACAGGGGGGATCTGGAAACACCATATATTTT. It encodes CASSLTPGQGGSGNTIYF.

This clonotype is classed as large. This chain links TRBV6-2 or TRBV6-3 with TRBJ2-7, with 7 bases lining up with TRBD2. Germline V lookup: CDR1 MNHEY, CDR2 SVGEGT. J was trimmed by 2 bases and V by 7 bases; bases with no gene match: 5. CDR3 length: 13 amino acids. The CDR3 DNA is TGTGCCAGCAACCGAGCGGGAACCTACGAGCAGTACTTC. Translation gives CASNRAGTYEQYF.

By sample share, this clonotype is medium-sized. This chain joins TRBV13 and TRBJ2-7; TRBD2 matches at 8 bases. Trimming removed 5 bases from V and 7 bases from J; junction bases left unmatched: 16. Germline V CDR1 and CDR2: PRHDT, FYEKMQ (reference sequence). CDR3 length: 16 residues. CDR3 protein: CASSPLADGGVYEQYF. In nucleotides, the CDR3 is TGTGCCAGCAGCCCACTAGCGGACGGAGGGGTATATGAGCAGTACTTC.

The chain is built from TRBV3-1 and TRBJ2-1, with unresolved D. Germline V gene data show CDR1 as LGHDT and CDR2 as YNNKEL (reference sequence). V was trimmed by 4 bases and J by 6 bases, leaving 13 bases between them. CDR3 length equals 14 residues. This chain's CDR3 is CASSRSGESNEQFF. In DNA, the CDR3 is TGTGCCAGCAGCCGCTCTGGTGAATCCAATGAGCAGTTCTTC.

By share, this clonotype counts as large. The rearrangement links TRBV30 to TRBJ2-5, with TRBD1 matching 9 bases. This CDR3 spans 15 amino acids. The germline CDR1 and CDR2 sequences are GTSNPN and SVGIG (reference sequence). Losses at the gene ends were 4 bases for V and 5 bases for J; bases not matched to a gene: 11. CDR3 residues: CAWTTPTGGAETQYF. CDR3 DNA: TGTGCCTGGACAACACCCACAGGGGGCGCGGAGACCCAGTACTTC.

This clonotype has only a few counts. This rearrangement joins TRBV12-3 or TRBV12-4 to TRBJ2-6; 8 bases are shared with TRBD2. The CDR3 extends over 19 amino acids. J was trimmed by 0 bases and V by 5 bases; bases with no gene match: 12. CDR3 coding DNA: TGTGCCAGCAGTCATCGGGGGGGGAGGCGTAGCTCTGGGGCCAACGTCCTGACTTTC. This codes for CASSHRGGRRSSGANVLTF.

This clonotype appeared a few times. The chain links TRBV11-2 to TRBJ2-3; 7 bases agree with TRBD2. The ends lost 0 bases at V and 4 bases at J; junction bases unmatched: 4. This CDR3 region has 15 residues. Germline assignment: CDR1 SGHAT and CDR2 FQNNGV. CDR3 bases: TGTGCCAGCAGCTTAGATGGTGCGGGGGCAGATACGCAGTATTTT. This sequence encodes CASSLDGAGADTQYF.

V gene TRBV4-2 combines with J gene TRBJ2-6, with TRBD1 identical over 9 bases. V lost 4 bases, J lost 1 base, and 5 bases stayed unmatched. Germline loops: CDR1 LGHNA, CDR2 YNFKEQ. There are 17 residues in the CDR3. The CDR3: CASSREQGASGANVLTF. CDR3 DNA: TGTGCCAGCAGCCGAGAACAGGGGGCTTCTGGGGCCAACGTCCTGACTTTC.

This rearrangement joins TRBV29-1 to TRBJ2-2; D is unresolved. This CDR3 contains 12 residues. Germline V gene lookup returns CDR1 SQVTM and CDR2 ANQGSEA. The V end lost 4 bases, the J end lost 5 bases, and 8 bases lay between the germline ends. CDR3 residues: CSVVVWTGELFF. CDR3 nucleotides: TGCAGCGTTGTAGTTTGGACCGGGGAGCTGTTTTTT.

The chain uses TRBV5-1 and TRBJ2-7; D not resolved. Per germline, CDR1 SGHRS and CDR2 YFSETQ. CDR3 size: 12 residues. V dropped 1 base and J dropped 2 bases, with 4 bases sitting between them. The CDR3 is CASSLTAYEQYF. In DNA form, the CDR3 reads TGCGCCAGCAGCTTGACTGCCTACGAGCAGTACTTC.

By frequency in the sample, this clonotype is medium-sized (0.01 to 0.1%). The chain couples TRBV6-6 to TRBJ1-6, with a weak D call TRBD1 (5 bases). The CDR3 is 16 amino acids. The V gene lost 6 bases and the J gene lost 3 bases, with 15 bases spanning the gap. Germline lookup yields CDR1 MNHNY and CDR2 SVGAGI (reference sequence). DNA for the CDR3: TGTGCCAGCAGCCACCCCCCGGGGGGCTATAATTCACCCCTCCACTTT. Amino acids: CASSHPPGGYNSPLHF.

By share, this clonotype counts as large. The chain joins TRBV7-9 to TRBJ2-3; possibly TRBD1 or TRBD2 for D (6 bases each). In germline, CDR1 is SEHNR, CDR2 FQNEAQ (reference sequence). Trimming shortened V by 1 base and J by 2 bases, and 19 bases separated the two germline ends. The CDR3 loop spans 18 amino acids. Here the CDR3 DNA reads TGTGCCAGCAGCTTAGGGGATGGAGGGACACATGCCACAGATACGCAGTATTTT. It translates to CASSLGDGGTHATDTQYF.

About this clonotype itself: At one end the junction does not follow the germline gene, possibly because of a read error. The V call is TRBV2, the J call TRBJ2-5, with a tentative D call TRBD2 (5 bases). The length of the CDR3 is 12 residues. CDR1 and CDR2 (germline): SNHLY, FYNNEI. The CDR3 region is CASSDRGPTPWF. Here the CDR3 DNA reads TGTGCCAGCAGTGACAGAGGGCCAACCCCGTGGTTC. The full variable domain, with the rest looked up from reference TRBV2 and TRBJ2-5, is EPEVTQTPSHQVTQMGQEVILRCVPISNHLYFYWYRQILGQKVEFLVSFYNNEISEKSEIFDDQFSVERPDGSNFTLKIRSTKLEDSAMYFCASSDRGPTPWFGPGTRLLVL.

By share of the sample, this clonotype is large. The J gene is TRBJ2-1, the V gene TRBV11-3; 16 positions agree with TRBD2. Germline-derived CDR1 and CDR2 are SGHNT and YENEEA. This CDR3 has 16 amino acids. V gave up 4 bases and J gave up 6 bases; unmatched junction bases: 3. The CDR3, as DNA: TGTGCCAGCAGCTCGGGACTAGCGGGAGGGCGCAATGAGCAGTTCTTC. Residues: CASSSGLAGGRNEQFF. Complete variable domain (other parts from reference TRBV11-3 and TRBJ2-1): EAGVVQSPRYKIIEKKQPVAFWCNPISGHNTLYWYLQNLGQGPELLIRYENEEAVDDSQLPKDRFSAERLKGVDSTLKIQPAELGDSAVYLCASSSGLAGGRNEQFFGPGTRLTVL.